This TCR beta chain originates from a study of blood T cells in healthy people across ages. Staff drew around 10 milliliters of peripheral blood from each donor. Whenever a sample was processed, at least 6 million PBMCs were isolated. Using a J-beta primer mix together with a sample-barcoded 5' primer, a second PCR was run for roughly 7 to 12 cycles. TCRdb analysed the 5' RACE reads with MiXCR anew, one entry per CDR3 protein. The sample yields hundreds of thousands of distinct CDR3 sequences, 58% seen once. V was cut by 0 bases and J by 5 bases, with 10 bases left in between. Germline CDR1 is SGHTA and CDR2 is FQGNSA. The CDR3 length is 14 residues.

The chain couples TRBV7-2 to TRBJ2-5, with D perhaps matching TRBD2 (5 bases). The origin of this receptor is a man between 25 and 39 years old in good health. The sample comprised blood. DNA of the CDR3: TGTGCCAGCAGCTTAGCTAGGACTGAGGAGACCCAGTACTTC. The encoded protein is CASSLARTEETQYF.